This passage covers 2 T cell receptor beta chains from one sample sequenced in a study of CD8 T cells in Susac syndrome. RNA, at roughly 0.5 to 1 ug, was reverse transcribed with random hexamers. Using its own MiXCR run on the immunoSEQ multiplex PCR reads, TCRdb lists one record per CDR3 protein. The data hold 150,000 or so distinct CDR3 sequences, with 85% to 95% observed a single time. What was sequenced was CD4+ T cells from PBMCs. The receptors come from a human donor with Susac syndrome.

The chain is built from TRBV27 and TRBJ1-2; D uncertain. The CDR3 extends over 16 amino acids. V was clipped by 4 bases and J by 4 bases, with 19 bases between them. Germline lookup yields CDR1 MNHEY and CDR2 SMNVEV (reference sequence). The CDR3 protein is CASSSTYRLQIYGYTF. CDR3 DNA: TGTGCCAGCAGTTCTACCTACAGACTACAGATCTATGGCTACACCTTC.

J is TRBJ1-5 and V is TRBV4-3; no definite D call. Germline lookup yields CDR1 LGHNA and CDR2 YSLEER. The CDR3 runs to 13 residues. Trimming took 0 bases from V and 9 from J, leaving 9 bases between them. This CDR3 is CASSQEVGPPQHF. CDR3 coding DNA: TGCGCCAGCAGCCAAGAGGTCGGACCGCCCCAGCATTTT.